This T cell receptor (beta chain) was identified in a study of CD8 T cells in Susac syndrome. V dropped 4 bases and J dropped 7; count of bases not matched to a gene: 7. CDR3 length: 15 amino acids. Germline loops: CDR1 MNHEY, CDR2 SVGAGI. Blood CD8+ and CD4+ T cells underwent high-throughput TCR beta sequencing. The study used treatment-naive patients who had stable or active relapsing-remitting disease as multiple sclerosis controls. FACS enriched CD8+ TEMRA cells, while bulk CD8+ and CD4+ were negatively isolated. This clonotype has only one observation. An input of 0.5 to 1 ug of RNA was subjected to reverse transcription using random hexamers. Amplification of TCR beta CDR3 used immunoSEQ multiplex PCR across 54 Vbeta and 13 Jbeta. TCRdb analysed the immunoSEQ multiplex PCR reads with MiXCR anew, one entry per CDR3 protein. Among some 130,000 distinct CDR3 sequences, roughly 80% were seen once, and the ten largest hold roughly 0.5%.

The genes are TRBV6-5 and TRBJ2-1, with 10 nucleotides matching TRBD2. The sequence was collected from a human donor with multiple sclerosis. Sequenced: CD8+ T cells from PBMCs. CDR3 sequence: CASSSAGGPKNEQFF. The CDR3 region has the DNA TGTGCCAGCAGTTCAGCGGGGGGGCCCAAGAATGAGCAGTTCTTC.